This note documents a single T cell receptor beta chain sequence. Its target is unknown. The sample belongs to a study of regulatory T cells. Overall study results and limits: In CD3G-deficient patients, conventional CD4+ T cells were enriched for hydrophobic CDR3 residues at positions 6 and 7. Regulatory T cells showed the strongest V-J pair restriction and V/J gene skewing among patient repertoires.

Patients aged 2 to 39 years had fewer naive T cells. CD4+ T cells were divided by sorting: CD25-high CD127-low Tregs, CD25-low CD127-high conventional cells. The PCR used 52 TRBV and 13 TRBJ primers. The assay was immunoSEQ multiplex PCR, and TCRdb's table has in-frame clones only and misses some. The sample gives around 15,000 clones, around 84% of which show up once; roughly 8% is in the top ten. In germline, CDR1 is SGHRS, CDR2 YFSETQ. The CDR3 spans 15 residues. Trimming cost V 0 bases and J 0 bases, with 6 bases left between them. The chain has TRBV5-1 and TRBJ2-2; maybe TRBD2 (6 bases). The source of this sequence is a person aged 30-39 years with CD3G deficiency. Sequenced input: conventional CD4+ T cells sorted from blood. This CDR3 reads CASSLGGANTGELFF. The CDR3, as DNA: TGCGCCAGCAGCTTGGGCGGGGCGAACACCGGGGAGCTGTTTTTT.